A selection of T cell receptor beta chains follows, all from one sample in a study of cytomegalovirus exposure and HLA in healthy donors. Sequenced by immunoSEQ multiplex PCR; TCRdb stores in-frame clones only, minus some. The sample comprises 100,000 or so clones, 70% of which are singletons, and under 13% rests with the top ten. Sample: PBMCs. The receptors were gathered from a middle-aged man in good health and CMV-seropositive. Both conserved end residues are part of each CDR3. D genes are given only for firm matches.

D gene	CDR3 length	V gene	J gene	CDR3 protein
TRBD2	16	TRBV30	TRBJ2-3	CAQIPLAGYGADTQYF
TRBD2	15	TRBV15	TRBJ2-1	CATSLVSGAYNEQFF
TRBD1	14	TRBV18	TRBJ2-5	CASSLGQAQETQYF
TRBD2	17	TRBV28	TRBJ2-5	CASSRTPTLAGGETQYF
NA	16	TRBV5-6	TRBJ2-5	CASSGNQGLLQETQYF
TRBD1	18	TRBV28	TRBJ1-5	CATTSSGQGAFSNQPQHF
NA	11	TRBV30	TRBJ2-7	CAWSVASLKYF
TRBD2	18	TRBV4-1	TRBJ2-3	CASSQDIQGSGGTDTQYF
NA	14	TRBV7-2	TRBJ2-5	CASSPRSGEETQYF
TRBD1	15	TRBV6-5	TRBJ1-4	CASSTRQGTNEKLFF
NA	14	TRBV7-9	TRBJ1-1	CASSLETGDTEAFF
NA	14	TRBV5-1	TRBJ2-1	CASSGGTAYNEQFF
NA	15	TRBV21-1	TRBJ1-2	CASSKATGLVYGYTF
NA	14	TRBV28	TRBJ1-1	CASSLGGVGTEAFF
TRBD1	11	TRBV29-1	TRBJ2-3	CSVQGGQGQYF
NA	12	TRBV29-1	TRBJ2-2	CSVGLGTGELFF
TRBD2	14	TRBV30	TRBJ2-2	CAWDPGGVTGELFF
TRBD1	12	TRBV28	TRBJ1-1	CATGTANTEAFF
NA	14	TRBV7-3	TRBJ2-2	CASSSRGVSGELFF
TRBD2	16	TRBV5-4	TRBJ2-5	CASSFGLAGAGETQYF
TRBD1	13	TRBV2	TRBJ2-7	CASSVGQGYEQYF
TRBD2	17	TRBV5-1	TRBJ2-2	CASSQGLAGGNTGELFF
NA	15	TRBV6-6	TRBJ1-3	CASSYGGEEGNTIYF
TRBD2	16	TRBV5-4	TRBJ2-5	CASSGDRLAGQETQYF
NA	11	TRBV29-1	TRBJ2-1	CSDRQGNEQFF
NA	13	TRBV5-1	TRBJ1-1	CASGGWRDTEAFF
TRBD1	14	TRBV30	TRBJ1-2	CAWSVKGTGVGYTF
NA	11	TRBV19	TRBJ2-1	CASEANNEQFF
TRBD1	12	TRBV11-3	TRBJ1-1	CASSQGGLEAFF
TRBD1	16	TRBV5-1	TRBJ1-2	CASSRRSGTANYGYTF
NA	16	TRBV4-2	TRBJ2-1	CASSQVSGNSYNEQFF
NA	14	TRBV7-2	NA	CASSAAQGSYEQYF
TRBD2	14	TRBV2	TRBJ2-1	CASSEGLAGSEQFF
TRBD2	18	TRBV7-2	TRBJ2-1	CASSLKSSGHSSYNEQFF
NA	16	TRBV7-6	TRBJ1-2	CASSRQPPCRWYGYTF
NA	13	TRBV9	TRBJ2-1	CASSALISNEQFF